The 6 T cell receptor beta chains below all came from one sample that was sequenced in a study of cytomegalovirus exposure and HLA in healthy donors. Both 60 Vbeta primers and 13 Jbeta primers went into the PCR. Only in-frame clones appear in the TCRdb table, and some are missing; sequencing was by immunoSEQ multiplex PCR. The table records approximately 160,000 clones, around three quarters of them present only once. Specimen: PBMCs. All receptors come from a woman aged 30 to 39 in good health and CMV-seronegative.

The gene calls are TRBV7-2 and TRBJ2-7; TRBD2 matches 14 bases. CDR3 length equals 17 residues. V trimming: 1 base; J trimming: 6 bases; junction bases outside the gene matches: 8. Germline V gene data show CDR1 as SGHTA and CDR2 as FQGNSA. The CDR3 region has the DNA TGTGCCAGCAGCTTAGTAGGGACTAGCGGGAGTCAGGGCGAGCAGTACTTC. Protein: CASSLVGTSGSQGEQYF.

The chain employs TRBV30 and TRBJ1-5; possibly TRBD1 for D (6 bases). Germline V gene sequence: CDR1 GTSNPN, CDR2 SVGIG (reference sequence). With 1 base removed from V and 6 bases from J, the gap between germline ends came to 13 bases. This CDR3 is 14 amino acids long. The CDR3 bases are TGTGCCTGGAGTGAGGGGGTAGGGGGTCAGCCCCAGCATTTT. Translated: CAWSEGVGGQPQHF.

The CDR3 is CAWSSGRYEQYF. CDR3 in DNA: TGTGCCTGGAGTAGCGGGAGGTACGAGCAGTACTTC. This chain connects TRBV30 to TRBJ2-7; 9 bases are shared with TRBD2. The trim removed 2 bases at V and 4 bases at J, leaving 0 bases unmatched. Germline assignment: CDR1 GTSNPN and CDR2 SVGIG (reference sequence). The CDR3 runs to 12 residues.

The chain uses TRBV14 and TRBJ2-1; TRBD2 agrees at 8 bases. This CDR3 contains 14 residues. V shed 2 bases and J 12 bases; nucleotides not matched to a gene: 9. Germline V lookup: CDR1 SGHDN, CDR2 FVKESK. This CDR3 reads CASSQSRAGGRQFF. In DNA, the CDR3 is TGTGCCAGCAGCCAATCGAGGGCGGGAGGAAGGCAGTTCTTC.

The V call is TRBV28, the J call TRBJ2-5; 10 bases align to TRBD2. With V trimmed by 5 bases and J by 1 base, 4 bases remained unmatched. Germline CDR1 and CDR2: MDHEN and SYDVKM. The CDR3 is made up of 15 amino acids. The CDR3 DNA is TGTGCCAGCAGTGGGACTAGCGTTTCCCAAGAGACCCAGTACTTC. Amino acid sequence: CASSGTSVSQETQYF. The variable domain in full, completed from reference TRBV28 and TRBJ2-5, reads DVKVTQSSRYLVKRTGEKVFLECVQDMDHENMFWYRQDPGLGLRLIYFSYDVKMKEKGDIPEGYSVSREKKERFSLILESASTNQTSMYLCASSGTSVSQETQYFGPGTRLLVL.

In this sample, this clone turned up once. This chain connects TRBV9 to TRBJ1-4; D ambiguous. Deletions cut 2 bases from V and 5 bases from J, with 7 bases between. Germline V lookup: CDR1 SGDLS, CDR2 YYNGEE. The CDR3 sequence is 13 residues long. The CDR3 spells CASSVQSNEKLFF. The CDR3 coding sequence is TGTGCCAGCAGCGTGCAGTCCAATGAAAAACTGTTTTTT.